This TCR beta chain comes out of a study of T cells in Graves' hyperthyroidism and ophthalmopathy. Looking at the study overall: At the time of initial diagnosis and before any treatment, peripheral blood was collected.

Points from the study as a whole: The model forecast ophthalmopathy, anticipating it by a median around 6.5 months before onset. Stable hyperthyroidism and ophthalmopathy were separated using 13 V-J signatures.

Concerning this clonotype: Its antigen is unidentified.

TCR beta CDR3 region amplification was performed from RNA transcripts. HTBI primers drove first-round RT-PCR of the TCR CDR3. TCRdb re-derived calls from the multiplex PCR reads in MiXCR, one entry per CDR3 protein. The data contain approximately 620,000 distinct CDR3 sequences, more than 15% of them singletons. Sequenced input: blood. The receptor comes from a woman aged 35 to 49 with Graves' ophthalmopathy.

CDR3 sequence: CASRLTDNTGELFF. Written as DNA, the CDR3 is TGTGCCAGCAGACTCACAGATAACACCGGGGAGCTGTTTTTT. The chain couples TRBV12-3 or TRBV12-4 to TRBJ2-2; no clear D gene. Trimming pared 6 bases from V and 2 bases from J, leaving 10 bases between. This CDR3 is built from 14 residues.